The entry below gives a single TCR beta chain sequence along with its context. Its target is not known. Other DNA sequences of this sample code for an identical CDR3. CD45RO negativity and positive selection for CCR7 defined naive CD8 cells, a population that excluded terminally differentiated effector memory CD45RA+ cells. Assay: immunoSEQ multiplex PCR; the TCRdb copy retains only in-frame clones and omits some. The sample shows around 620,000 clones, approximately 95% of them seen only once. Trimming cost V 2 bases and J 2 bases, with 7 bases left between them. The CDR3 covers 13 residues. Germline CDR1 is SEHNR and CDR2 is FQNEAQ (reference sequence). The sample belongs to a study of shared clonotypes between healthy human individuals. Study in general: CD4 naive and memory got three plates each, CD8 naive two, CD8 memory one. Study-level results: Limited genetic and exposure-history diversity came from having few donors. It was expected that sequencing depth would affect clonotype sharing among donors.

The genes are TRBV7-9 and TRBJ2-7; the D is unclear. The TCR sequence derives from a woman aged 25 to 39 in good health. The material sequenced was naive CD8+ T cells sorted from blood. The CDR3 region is CASSLYGAYEQYF. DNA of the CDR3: TGTGCCAGCAGCTTATACGGAGCCTACGAGCAGTACTTC.